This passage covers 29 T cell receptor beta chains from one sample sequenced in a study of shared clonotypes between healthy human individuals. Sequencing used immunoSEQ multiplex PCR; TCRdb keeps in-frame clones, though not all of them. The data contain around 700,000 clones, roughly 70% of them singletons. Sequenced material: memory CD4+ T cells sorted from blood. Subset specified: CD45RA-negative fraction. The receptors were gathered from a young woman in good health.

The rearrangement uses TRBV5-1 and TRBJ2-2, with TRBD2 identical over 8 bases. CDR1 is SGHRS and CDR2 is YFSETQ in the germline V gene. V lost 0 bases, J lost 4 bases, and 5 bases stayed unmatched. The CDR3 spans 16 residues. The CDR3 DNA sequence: TGCGCCAGCAGCTTGGACTTCAGCGGGGGCACCGGGGAGCTGTTTTTT. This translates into CASSLDFSGGTGELFF.

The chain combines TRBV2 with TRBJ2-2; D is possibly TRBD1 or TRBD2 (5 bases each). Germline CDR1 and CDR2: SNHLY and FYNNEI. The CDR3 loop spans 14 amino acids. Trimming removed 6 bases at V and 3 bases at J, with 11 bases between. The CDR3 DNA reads TGTGCCAGCAGGGGGGACGGCTACACCGGGGAGCTGTTTTTT. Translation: CASRGDGYTGELFF. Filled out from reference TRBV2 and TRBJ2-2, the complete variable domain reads EPEVTQTPSHQVTQMGQEVILRCVPISNHLYFYWYRQILGQKVEFLVSFYNNEISEKSEIFDDQFSVERPDGSNFTLKIRSTKLEDSAMYFCASRGDGYTGELFFGEGSRLTVL.

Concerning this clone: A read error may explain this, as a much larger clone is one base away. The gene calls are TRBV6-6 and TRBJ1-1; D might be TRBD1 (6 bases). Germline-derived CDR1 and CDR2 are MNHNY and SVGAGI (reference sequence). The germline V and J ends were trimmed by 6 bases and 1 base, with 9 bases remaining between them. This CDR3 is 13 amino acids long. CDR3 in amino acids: CASSSQGNTEAFF. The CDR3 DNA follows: TGTGCCAGCAGCTCACAGGGGAACACTGAAGCTTTCTTT.

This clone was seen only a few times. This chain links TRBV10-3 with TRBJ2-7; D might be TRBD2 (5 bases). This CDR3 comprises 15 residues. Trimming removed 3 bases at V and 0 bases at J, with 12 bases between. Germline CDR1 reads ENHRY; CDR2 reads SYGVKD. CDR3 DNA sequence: TGTGCCATCAGTGATCGGGTAACTAGCTCCTACGAGCAGTACTTC. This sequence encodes CAISDRVTSSYEQYF.

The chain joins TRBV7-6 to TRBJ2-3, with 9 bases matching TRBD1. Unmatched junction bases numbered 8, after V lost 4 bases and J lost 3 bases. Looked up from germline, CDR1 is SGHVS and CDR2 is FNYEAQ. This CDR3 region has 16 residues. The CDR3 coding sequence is TGTGCCAGCAGCTCTCCCGTCGGGACAGGGACAGATACGCAGTATTTT. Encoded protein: CASSSPVGTGTDTQYF. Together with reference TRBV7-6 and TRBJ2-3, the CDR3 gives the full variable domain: GAGVSQSPRYKVTKRGQDVALRCDPISGHVSLYWYRQALGQGPEFLTYFNYEAQQDKSGLPNDRFSAERPEGSISTLTIQRTEQRDSAMYRCASSSPVGTGTDTQYFGPGTRLTVL.

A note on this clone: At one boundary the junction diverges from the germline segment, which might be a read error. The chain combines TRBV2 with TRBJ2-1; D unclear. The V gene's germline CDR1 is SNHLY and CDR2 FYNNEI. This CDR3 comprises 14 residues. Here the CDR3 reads CASSDASSDNEQFF. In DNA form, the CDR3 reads TGTGCCAGCAGTGACGCCTCCTCCGACAATGAGCAGTTCTTC.

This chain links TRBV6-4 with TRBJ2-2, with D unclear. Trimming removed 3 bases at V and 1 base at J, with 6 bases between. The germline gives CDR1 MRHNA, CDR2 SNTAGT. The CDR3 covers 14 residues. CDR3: CASSDLGNTGELFF. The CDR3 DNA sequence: TGTGCCAGCAGTGATTTGGGGAACACCGGGGAGCTGTTTTTT.

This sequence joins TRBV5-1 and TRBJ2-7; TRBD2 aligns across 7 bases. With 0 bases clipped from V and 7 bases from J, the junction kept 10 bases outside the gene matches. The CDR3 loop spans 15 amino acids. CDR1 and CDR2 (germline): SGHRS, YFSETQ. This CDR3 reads CASSLEASGKGEQYF. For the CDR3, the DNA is TGCGCCAGCAGCTTGGAGGCTAGCGGAAAAGGGGAGCAGTACTTC.

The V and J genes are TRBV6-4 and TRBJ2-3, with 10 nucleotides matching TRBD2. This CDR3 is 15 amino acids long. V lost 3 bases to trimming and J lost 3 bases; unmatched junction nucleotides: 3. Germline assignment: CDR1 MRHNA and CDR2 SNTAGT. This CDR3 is CASSEVLAGTDTQYF. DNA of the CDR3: TGTGCCAGCAGTGAAGTACTAGCGGGGACAGATACGCAGTATTTT.

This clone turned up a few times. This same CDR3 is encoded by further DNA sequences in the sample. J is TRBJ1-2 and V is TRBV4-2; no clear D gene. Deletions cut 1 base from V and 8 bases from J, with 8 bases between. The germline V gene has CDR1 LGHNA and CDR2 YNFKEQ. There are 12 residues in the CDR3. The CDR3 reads CASSQGEGGYTF. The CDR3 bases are TGTGCCAGCAGCCAAGGGGAAGGAGGCTACACCTTC.

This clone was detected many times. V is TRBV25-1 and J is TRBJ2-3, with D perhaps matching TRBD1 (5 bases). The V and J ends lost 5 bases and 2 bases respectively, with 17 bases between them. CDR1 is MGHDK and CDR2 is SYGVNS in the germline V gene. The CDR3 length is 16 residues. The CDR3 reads CASSFSRGGFTDTQYF. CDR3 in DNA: TGTGCCAGCAGTTTCAGTAGGGGTGGTTTCACAGATACGCAGTATTTT.

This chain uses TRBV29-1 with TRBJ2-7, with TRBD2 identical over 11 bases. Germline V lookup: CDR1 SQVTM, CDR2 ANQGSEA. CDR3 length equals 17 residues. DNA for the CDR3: TGCAGGTATCCCAAAGGTACTAGCGGGAGTTCGACGGGGGAGCAGTACTTC. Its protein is CRYPKGTSGSSTGEQYF.

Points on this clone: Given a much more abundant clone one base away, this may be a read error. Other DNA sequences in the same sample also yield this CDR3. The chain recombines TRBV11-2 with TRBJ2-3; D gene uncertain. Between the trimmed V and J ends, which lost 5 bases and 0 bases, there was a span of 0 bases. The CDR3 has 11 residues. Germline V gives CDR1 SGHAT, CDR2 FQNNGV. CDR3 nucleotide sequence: TGTGCCAGCAGCAGCACAGATACGCAGTATTTT. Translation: CASSSTDTQYF. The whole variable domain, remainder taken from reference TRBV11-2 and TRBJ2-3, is EAGVAQSPRYKIIEKRQSVAFWCNPISGHATLYWYQQILGQGPKLLIQFQNNGVVDDSQLPKDRFSAERLKGVDSTLKIQPAKLEDSAVYLCASSSTDTQYFGPGTRLTVL.

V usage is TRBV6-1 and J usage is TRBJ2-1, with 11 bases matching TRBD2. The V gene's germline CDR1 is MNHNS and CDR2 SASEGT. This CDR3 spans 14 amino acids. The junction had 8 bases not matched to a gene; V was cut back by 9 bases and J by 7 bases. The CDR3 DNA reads TGTGCCAGTTATAGCGGGAGGGCTAGGAATGAGCAGTTCTTC. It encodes CASYSGRARNEQFF.

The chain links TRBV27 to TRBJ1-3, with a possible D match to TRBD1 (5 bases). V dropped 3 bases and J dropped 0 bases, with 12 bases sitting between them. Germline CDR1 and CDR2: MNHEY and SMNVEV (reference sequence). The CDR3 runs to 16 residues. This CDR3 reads CASSFPGGISGNTIYF. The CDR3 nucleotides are TGTGCCAGCAGTTTCCCCGGGGGTATCTCTGGAAACACCATATATTTT.

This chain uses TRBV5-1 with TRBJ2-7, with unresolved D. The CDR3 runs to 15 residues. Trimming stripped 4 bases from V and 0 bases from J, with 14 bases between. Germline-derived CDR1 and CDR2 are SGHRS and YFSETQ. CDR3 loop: CASSPAVAYSYEQYF. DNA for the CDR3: TGCGCCAGCAGCCCTGCGGTAGCCTACTCCTACGAGCAGTACTTC.

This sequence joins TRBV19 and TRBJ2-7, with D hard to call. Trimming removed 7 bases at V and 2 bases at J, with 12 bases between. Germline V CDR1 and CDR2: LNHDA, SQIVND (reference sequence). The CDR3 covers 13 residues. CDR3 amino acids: CASIKVSAYEQYF. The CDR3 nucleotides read TGTGCCAGTATTAAGGTGAGCGCCTACGAGCAGTACTTC.

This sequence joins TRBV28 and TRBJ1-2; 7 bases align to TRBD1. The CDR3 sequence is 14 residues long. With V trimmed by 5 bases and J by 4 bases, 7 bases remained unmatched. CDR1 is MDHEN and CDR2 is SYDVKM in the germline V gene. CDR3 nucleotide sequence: TGTGCCAGCAGTCAGGGGGGGACAGTCTATGGCTACACCTTC. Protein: CASSQGGTVYGYTF.

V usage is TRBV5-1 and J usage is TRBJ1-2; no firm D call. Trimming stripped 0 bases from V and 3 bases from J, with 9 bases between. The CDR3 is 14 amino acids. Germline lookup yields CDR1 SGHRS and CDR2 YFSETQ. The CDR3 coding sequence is TGCGCCAGCAGCTTGGGAGGGTCCGACTATGGCTACACCTTC. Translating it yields CASSLGGSDYGYTF. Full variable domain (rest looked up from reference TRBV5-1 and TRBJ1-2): KAGVTQTPRYLIKTRGQQVTLSCSPISGHRSVSWYQQTPGQGLQFLFEYFSETQRNKGNFPGRFSGRQFSNSRSEMNVSTLELGDSALYLCASSLGGSDYGYTFGSGTRLTVV.

The CDR3 loop is CASRDSRGHYEQYF. In DNA form, the CDR3 reads TGTGCCAGTAGGGACTCCCGGGGGCACTACGAGCAGTACTTC. This rearrangement joins TRBV19 to TRBJ2-7; D is perhaps TRBD1 or TRBD2 (6 bases each). V lost 6 bases and J 3 bases, leaving 15 bases between the germline ends. This CDR3 has 14 amino acids. Germline values: CDR1 LNHDA, CDR2 SQIVND (reference sequence). Full variable domain (outside the CDR3, taken from reference TRBV19 and TRBJ2-7): DGGITQSPKYLFRKEGQNVTLSCEQNLNHDAMYWYRQDPGQGLRLIYYSQIVNDFQKGDIAEGYSVSREKKESFPLTVTSAQKNPTAFYLCASRDSRGHYEQYFGPGTRLTVT.

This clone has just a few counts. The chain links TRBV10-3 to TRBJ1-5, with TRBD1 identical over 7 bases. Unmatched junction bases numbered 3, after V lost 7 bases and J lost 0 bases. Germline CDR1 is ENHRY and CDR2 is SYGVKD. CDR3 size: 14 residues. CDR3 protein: CAIKGQYSNQPQHF. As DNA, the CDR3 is TGTGCCATCAAGGGACAGTATAGCAATCAGCCCCAGCATTTT.

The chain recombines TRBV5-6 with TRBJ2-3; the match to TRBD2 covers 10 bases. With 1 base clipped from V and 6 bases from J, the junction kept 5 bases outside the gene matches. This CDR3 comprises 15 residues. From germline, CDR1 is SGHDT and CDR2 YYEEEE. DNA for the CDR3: TGTGCCAGCAGCTTGACTAGCGGGAAAGGGGATACGCAGTATTTT. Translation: CASSLTSGKGDTQYF.

CDR3 sequence (DNA): TGTGCCAGCAGACTATGGGTAGATACGCAGTATTTT. It is translated as CASRLWVDTQYF. This chain links TRBV2 with TRBJ2-3; D gene uncertain. Per germline, CDR1 SNHLY and CDR2 FYNNEI. The germline V and J ends were trimmed by 6 bases and 5 bases, with 9 bases remaining between them. There are 12 residues in the CDR3. Supplemented by reference TRBV2 and TRBJ2-3, the full variable domain reads EPEVTQTPSHQVTQMGQEVILRCVPISNHLYFYWYRQILGQKVEFLVSFYNNEISEKSEIFDDQFSVERPDGSNFTLKIRSTKLEDSAMYFCASRLWVDTQYFGPGTRLTVL.

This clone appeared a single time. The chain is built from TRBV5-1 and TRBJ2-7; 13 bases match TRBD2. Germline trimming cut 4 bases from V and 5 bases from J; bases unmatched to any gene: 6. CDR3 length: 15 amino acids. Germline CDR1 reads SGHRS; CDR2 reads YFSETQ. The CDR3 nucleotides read TGCGCCAGCAGCCCAATCGGACTAGCGGGAGACGAGCAGTACTTC. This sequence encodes CASSPIGLAGDEQYF.

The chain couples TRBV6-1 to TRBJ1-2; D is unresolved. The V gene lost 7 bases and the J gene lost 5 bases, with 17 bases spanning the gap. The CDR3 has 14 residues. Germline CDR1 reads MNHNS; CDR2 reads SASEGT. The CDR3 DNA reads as TGTGCCAGCACCCAAGGCCGGGGTGGGTATGGCTACACCTTC. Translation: CASTQGRGGYGYTF.

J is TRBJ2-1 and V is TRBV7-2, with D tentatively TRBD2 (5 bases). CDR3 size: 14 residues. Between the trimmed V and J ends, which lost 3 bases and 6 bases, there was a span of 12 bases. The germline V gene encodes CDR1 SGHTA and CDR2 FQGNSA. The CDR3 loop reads CASSFRLAGNEQFF. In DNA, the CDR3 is TGTGCCAGCAGCTTCCGGCTAGCTGGCAATGAGCAGTTCTTC.

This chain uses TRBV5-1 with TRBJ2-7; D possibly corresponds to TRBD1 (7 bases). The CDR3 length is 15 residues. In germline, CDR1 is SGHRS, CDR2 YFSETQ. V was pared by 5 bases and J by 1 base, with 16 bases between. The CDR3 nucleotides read TGCGCCAGCAGGATCGGGCAGGGGGGTTCCTACGAGCAGTACTTC. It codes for CASRIGQGGSYEQYF.

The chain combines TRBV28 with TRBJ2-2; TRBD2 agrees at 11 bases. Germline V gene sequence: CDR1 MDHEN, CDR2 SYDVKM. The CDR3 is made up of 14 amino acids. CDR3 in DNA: TGTGCGGTAGCGGGAGGGACGAACACCGGGGAGCTGTTTTTT. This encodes CAVAGGTNTGELFF. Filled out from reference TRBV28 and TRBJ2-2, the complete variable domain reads DVKVTQSSRYLVKRTGEKVFLECVQDMDHENMFWYRQDPGLGLRLIYFSYDVKMKEKGDIPEGYSVSREKKERFSLILESASTNQTSMYLCAVAGGTNTGELFFGEGSRLTVL.

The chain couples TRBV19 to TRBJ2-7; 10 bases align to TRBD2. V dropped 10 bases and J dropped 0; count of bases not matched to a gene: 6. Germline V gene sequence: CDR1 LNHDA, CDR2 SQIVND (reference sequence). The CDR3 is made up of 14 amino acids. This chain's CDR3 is CATRRLAGSYEQYF. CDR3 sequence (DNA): TGTGCCACCAGGAGACTAGCGGGCTCCTACGAGCAGTACTTC.